What follows is one T cell receptor beta chain and its context. Input was roughly 2.2 ug genomic DNA, or all available if less. The PCR used 60 V beta and 13 J beta primers. TCRdb keeps only in-frame clones here, not all; method: immunoSEQ multiplex PCR. The repertoire holds roughly 51,000 clones, with 85% as singletons. This specimen comes from a study of glioma-infiltrating T cells after dendritic cell vaccination. There are 18 residues in the CDR3. CDR1 is SGHVS and CDR2 is FQNEAQ in the germline V gene. V gave up 5 bases and J gave up 7 bases, with 24 bases separating them. All glioblastoma patients lacked an isocitrate dehydrogenase mutation.

Sample: blood, taken before dendritic cell vaccination. The clonotype was recovered from a human donor with glioblastoma. The rearrangement joins TRBV7-8 to TRBJ1-6; tentatively, D is TRBD1 (5 bases). CDR3: CASSLTGGGSGGNSPLHF. CDR3 DNA: TGTGCCAGCAGCCTAACGGGGGGAGGGTCGGGAGGGAATTCACCCCTCCACTTT.